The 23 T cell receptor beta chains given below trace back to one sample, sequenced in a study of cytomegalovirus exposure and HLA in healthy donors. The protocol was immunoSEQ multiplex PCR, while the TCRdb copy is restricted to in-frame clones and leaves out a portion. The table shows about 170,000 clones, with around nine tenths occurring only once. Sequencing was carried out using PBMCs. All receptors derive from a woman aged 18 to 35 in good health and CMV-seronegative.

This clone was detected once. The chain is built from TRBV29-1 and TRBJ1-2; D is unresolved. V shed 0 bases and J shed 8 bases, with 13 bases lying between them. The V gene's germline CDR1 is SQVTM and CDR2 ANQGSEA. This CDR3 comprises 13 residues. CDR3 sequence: CSVEEGLTLGYTF. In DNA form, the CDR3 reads TGCAGCGTTGAAGAGGGCCTAACTCTGGGCTACACCTTC.

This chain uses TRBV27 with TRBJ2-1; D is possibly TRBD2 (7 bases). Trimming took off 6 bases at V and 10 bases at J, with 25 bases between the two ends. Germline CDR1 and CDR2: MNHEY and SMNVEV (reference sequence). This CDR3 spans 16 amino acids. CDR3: CASSLGLGGAHGEQFF. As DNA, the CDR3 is TGTGCCAGCAGCTTGGGGCTGGGGGGGGCGCACGGGGAGCAGTTCTTC.

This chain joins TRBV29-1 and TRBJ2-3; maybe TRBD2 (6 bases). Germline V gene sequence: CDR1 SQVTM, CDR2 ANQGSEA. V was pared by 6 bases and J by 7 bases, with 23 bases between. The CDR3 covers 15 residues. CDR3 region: CSVQTGTQAGYTQYF. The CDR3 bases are TGCAGCGTGCAGACCGGGACTCAGGCGGGGTATACGCAGTATTTT.

The chain's CDR3 is CSARAGVGYTF. For the CDR3, the DNA is TGCAGTGCTAGAGCAGGGGTTGGCTACACCTTC. The V and J genes are TRBV20-1 and TRBJ1-2, with D perhaps matching TRBD1 (6 bases). The V end was cut by 1 base, the J end by 7 bases, with 7 bases between. CDR3 length: 11 residues. Looked up from germline, CDR1 is DFQATT and CDR2 is SNEGSKA (reference sequence).

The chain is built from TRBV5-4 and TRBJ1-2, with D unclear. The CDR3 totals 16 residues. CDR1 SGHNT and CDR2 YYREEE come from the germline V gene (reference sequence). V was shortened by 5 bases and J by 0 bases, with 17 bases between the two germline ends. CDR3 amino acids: CASRVMWRGTNYGYTF. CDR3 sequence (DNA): TGTGCCAGCAGGGTCATGTGGAGAGGAACTAACTATGGCTACACCTTC.

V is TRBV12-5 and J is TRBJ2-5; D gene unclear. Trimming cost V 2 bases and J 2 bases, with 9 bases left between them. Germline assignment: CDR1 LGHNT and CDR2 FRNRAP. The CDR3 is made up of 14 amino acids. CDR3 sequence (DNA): TGTGCTAGTGGTTTGAGCACAGCACAAGAGACCCAGTACTTC. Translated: CASGLSTAQETQYF.

Here the CDR3 reads CASSPYSYEQYF. Here the CDR3 DNA reads TGTGCCAGCAGCCCCTACTCCTACGAGCAGTACTTC. The chain carries TRBV14 and TRBJ2-7, with D unclear. The CDR3 has 12 amino acids. Germline lookup yields CDR1 SGHDN and CDR2 FVKESK. The V and J ends lost 4 bases and 0 bases respectively, with 4 bases between them. The whole variable domain, remainder taken from reference TRBV14 and TRBJ2-7, is EAGVTQFPSHSVIEKGQTVTLRCDPISGHDNLYWYRRVMGKEIKFLLHFVKESKQDESGMPNNRFLAERTGGTYSTLKVQPAELEDSGVYFCASSPYSYEQYFGPGTRLTVT.

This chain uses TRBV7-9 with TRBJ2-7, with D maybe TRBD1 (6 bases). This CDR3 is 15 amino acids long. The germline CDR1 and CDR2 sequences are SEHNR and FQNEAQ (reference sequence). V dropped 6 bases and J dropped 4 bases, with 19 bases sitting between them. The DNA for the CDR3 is TGTGCCAGCAGTTACTCGTGGGGGCAGCAGTACGAGCAGTACTTC. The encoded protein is CASSYSWGQQYEQYF.

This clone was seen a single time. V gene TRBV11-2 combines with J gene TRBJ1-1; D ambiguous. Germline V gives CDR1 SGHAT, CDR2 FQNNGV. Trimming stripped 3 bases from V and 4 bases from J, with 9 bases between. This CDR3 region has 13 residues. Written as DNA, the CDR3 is TGTGCCAGCAGCTTGGGAGCACGCACTGAAGCTTTCTTT. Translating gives CASSLGARTEAFF.

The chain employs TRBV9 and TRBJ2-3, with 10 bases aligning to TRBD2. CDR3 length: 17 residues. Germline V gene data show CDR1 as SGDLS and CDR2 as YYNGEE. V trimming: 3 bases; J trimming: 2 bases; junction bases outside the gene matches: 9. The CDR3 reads CASSESGAGGPTDTQYF. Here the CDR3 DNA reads TGTGCCAGCAGCGAGAGTGGAGCGGGAGGGCCCACAGATACGCAGTATTTT. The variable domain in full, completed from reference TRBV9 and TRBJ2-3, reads DSGVTQTPKHLITATGQRVTLRCSPRSGDLSVYWYQQSLDQGLQFLIQYYNGEERAKGNILERFSAQQFPDLHSELNLSSLELGDSALYFCASSESGAGGPTDTQYFGPGTRLTVL.

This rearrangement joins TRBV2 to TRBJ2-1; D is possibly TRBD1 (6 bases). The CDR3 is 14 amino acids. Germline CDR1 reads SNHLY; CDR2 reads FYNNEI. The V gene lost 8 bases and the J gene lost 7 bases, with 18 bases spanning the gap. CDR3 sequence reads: CASRSGTSINEQFF. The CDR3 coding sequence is TGTGCCAGCCGGTCCGGGACAAGTATTAATGAGCAGTTCTTC.

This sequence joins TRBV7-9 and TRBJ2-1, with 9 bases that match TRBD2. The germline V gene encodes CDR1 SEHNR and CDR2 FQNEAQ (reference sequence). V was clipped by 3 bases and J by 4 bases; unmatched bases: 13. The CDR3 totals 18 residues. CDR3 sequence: CASSLGLAGKRGYNEQFF. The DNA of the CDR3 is TGTGCCAGCAGCTTGGGGCTAGCGGGAAAACGGGGGTACAATGAGCAGTTCTTC. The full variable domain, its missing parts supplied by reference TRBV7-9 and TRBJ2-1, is DTGVSQNPRHKITKRGQNVTFRCDPISEHNRLYWYRQTLGQGPEFLTYFQNEAQLEKSRLLSDRFSAERPKGSFSTLEIQRTEQGDSAMYLCASSLGLAGKRGYNEQFFGPGTRLTVL.

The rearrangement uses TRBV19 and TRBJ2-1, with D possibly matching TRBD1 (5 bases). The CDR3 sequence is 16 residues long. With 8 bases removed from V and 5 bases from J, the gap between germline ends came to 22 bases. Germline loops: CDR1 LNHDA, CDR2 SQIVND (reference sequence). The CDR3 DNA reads TGTGCCAGTCAACCGCCGACTCAGGGAAGGGACAATGAGCAGTTCTTC. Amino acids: CASQPPTQGRDNEQFF.

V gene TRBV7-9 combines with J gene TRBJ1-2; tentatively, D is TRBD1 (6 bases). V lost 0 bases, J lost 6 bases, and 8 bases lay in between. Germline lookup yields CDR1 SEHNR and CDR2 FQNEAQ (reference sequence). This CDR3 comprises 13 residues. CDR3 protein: CASSLARGNGYTF. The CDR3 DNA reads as TGTGCCAGCAGCTTAGCCAGGGGTAATGGCTACACCTTC.

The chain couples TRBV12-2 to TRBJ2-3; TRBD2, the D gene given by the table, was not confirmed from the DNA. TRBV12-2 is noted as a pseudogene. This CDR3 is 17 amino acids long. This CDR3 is CASRLFERTGDADTQYF. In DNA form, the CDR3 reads TGTGCAAGTCGCCTCTTTGAGCGGACGGGGGACGCAGATACGCAGTATTTT.

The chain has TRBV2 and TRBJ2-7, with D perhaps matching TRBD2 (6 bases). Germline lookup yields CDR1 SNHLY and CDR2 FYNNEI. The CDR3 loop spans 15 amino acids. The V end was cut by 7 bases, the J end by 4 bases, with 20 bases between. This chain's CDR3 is CASKSIGTGTYEQYF. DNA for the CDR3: TGTGCCAGCAAATCAATCGGGACTGGGACTTACGAGCAGTACTTC.

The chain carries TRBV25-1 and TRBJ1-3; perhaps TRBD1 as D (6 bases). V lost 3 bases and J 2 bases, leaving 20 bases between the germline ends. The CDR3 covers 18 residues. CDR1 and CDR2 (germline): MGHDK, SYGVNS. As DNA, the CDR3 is TGTGCCAGCAGTGACCCGTCGGGCTCGGGGGGCACTGGAAACACCATATATTTT. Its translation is CASSDPSGSGGTGNTIYF.

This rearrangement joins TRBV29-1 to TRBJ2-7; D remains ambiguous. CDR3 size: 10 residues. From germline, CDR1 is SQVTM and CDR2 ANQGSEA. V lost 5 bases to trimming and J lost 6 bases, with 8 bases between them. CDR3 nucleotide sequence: TGCAGCGTTAGAGCATCCGAGCAGTACTTC. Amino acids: CSVRASEQYF.

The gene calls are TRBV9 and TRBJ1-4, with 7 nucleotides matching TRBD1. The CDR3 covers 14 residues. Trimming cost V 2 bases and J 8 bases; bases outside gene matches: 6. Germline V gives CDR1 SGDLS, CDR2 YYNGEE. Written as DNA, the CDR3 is TGTGCCAGCAGCGTGGAGGGGGCTTGGGAAAAACTGTTTTTT. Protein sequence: CASSVEGAWEKLFF. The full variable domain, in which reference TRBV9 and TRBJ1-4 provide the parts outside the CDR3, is DSGVTQTPKHLITATGQRVTLRCSPRSGDLSVYWYQQSLDQGLQFLIQYYNGEERAKGNILERFSAQQFPDLHSELNLSSLELGDSALYFCASSVEGAWEKLFFGSGTQLSVL.

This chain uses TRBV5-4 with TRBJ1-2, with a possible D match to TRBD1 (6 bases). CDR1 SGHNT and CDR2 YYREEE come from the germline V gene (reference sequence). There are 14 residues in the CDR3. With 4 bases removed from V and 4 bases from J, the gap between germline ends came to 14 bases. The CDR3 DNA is TGTGCCAGCAGCCAAGGGGGACGGCCCTATGGCTACACCTTC. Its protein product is CASSQGGRPYGYTF.

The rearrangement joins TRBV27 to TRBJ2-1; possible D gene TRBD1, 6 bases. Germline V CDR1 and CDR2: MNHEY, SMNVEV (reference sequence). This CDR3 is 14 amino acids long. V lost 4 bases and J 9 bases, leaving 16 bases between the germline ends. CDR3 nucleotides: TGTGCCAGCAGTTATGAGTCGTTACAGGGTGAGCAGTTCTTC. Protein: CASSYESLQGEQFF.

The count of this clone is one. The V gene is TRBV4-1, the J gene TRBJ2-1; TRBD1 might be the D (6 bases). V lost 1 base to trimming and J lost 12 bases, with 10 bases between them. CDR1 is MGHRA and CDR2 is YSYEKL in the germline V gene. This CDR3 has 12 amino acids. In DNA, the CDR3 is TGCGCCAGCAGCCAAGCTGACAGGTCGCAGTTCTTC. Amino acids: CASSQADRSQFF.

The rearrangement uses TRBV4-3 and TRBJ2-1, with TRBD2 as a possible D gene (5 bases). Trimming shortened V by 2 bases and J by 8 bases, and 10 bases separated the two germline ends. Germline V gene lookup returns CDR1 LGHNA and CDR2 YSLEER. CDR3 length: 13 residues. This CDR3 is CASSQLAGDEQFF. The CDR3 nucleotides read TGCGCCAGCAGCCAACTTGCGGGTGATGAGCAGTTCTTC.